This TCR beta chain was recovered during a study of human CD8 memory T cell subsets (dated by TCRdb to 2020 to 2021). Concerning the study at large: TCRbeta repertoires of stem-like (TSTEM), progenitor exhausted-like (TPEX) and effector memory CD8+ T cell subsets were compared to assess their clonal relationships. TCRbeta repertoires were obtained from TSTEM, TPEX and effector memory subsets contributed by each of more than five donors. What the research found in general, with its limitations: Both stem-like subsets shared clonotypes with effector memory cells, but TSTEM and TPEX repertoires overlapped minimally, suggesting distinct antigen spectra. Greater repertoire diversity in TSTEM than in TPEX subsets was suggested by Chao1 estimates, potentially reflecting a broader range of specificities. Only TCRbeta chains were sequenced, and repertoire comparisons were based on roughly six donors, with testing performed by paired t-tests and Bonferroni correction. Normalized Shannon-Wiener diversity was similarly high in the TSTEM and TPEX subsets, while the effector memory subsets were comparatively less diverse.

Density gradient separation was used to isolate peripheral blood mononuclear cells from buffy coats of healthy donors. The study enriched total CD8+ T cells through negative magnetic separation using EasySep or MojoSort CD8+ T cell isolation kits. For each subset, total RNA was extracted using an RNeasy Mini Kit from duplicate vials of approximately 160,000 sorted CD8+ T cells. The PBMCs were used either fresh or after being cryopreserved in fetal bovine serum with approximately 9.8% DMSO. Fluorescence-activated cell sorting on a FACSAria III was used to sort CD8+ T cell subsets to purity. Note on this clonotype: What this receptor recognizes is not known.

Counted from cysteine to phenylalanine, this CDR3 has 14 amino acids. DNA was not recorded. The CDR1 and CDR2 encoded by the germline V gene (reference sequence) are SGHKS and YYEKEE. A Human TCR Profiling Kit was used to prepare UMI-labeled 5' RACE TCRbeta libraries. Every TCRbeta library was prepared in parallel, with the same number of PCR cycles used for all of the libraries. Under the source paper's analysis protocol: Between roughly 3,000 and 18,000 functional CDR3beta clonotypes were contained in each TCRbeta library. MIGEC 1.2.9 was used for UMI extraction and consensus assembly, with a minimum of three reads required per UMI. MiXCR 3.0.3 was used to extract the in-frame CDR3beta repertoires. Each sample was downsampled to 42,000 randomly selected UMIs before diversity metrics were calculated in VDJtools 1.2.1. Repertoire overlap metrics D, R and F2 were calculated in VDJtools for the top 3,000 clones of each sample pair. TCRdb reprocessed the public reads and reports one entry per CDR3 protein sequence, without DNA. The V and J calls were determined by TCRdb, not by the authors. The sample table gives approximately 12,000 distinct CDR3 sequences. Of the sample, approximately 8.6% is held by the ten largest clones.

Material: CD8+ T cells from PBMCs. This clonotype originated in a human donor in good health. The chain is assembled from TRBV5-5 and TRBJ2-7. The CDR3 protein: CASSLKDSFYEQYF.